These 25 T cell receptor beta chains were sequenced from one sample in a study of T cell changes during pregnancy in multiple sclerosis. TCRdb's table, derived via immunoSEQ multiplex PCR, lists solely in-frame clones and lacks some. The table records 45,000 to 55,000 clones, about 93% of them present only once. The sample here was CD4+ T cells from peripheral blood mononuclear cells, taken after pregnancy. All receptors come from a female donor in good health, enrolled as a control in a pregnancy study.

The gene calls are TRBV30 and TRBJ1-6, with D hard to call. With 5 bases removed from V and 10 bases from J, the gap between germline ends came to 15 bases. Germline CDR1 reads GTSNPN; CDR2 reads SVGIG (reference sequence). The CDR3 is made up of 13 amino acids. In DNA form, the CDR3 reads TGTGCCTGGTGGCAAGGAGGGAGATCACCCCTCCACTTT. As protein: CAWWQGGRSPLHF.

This sequence joins TRBV5-1 and TRBJ2-7; D is ambiguous. This CDR3 is 16 amino acids long. Between the trimmed V and J ends, which lost 0 bases and 3 bases, there was a span of 16 bases. Germline CDR1 is SGHRS and CDR2 is YFSETQ. The CDR3 DNA reads as TGCGCCAGCAGCTTGGTCTCCGCGACAAGTAACTACGAGCAGTACTTC. This gives the protein CASSLVSATSNYEQYF. Full variable domain (rest looked up from reference TRBV5-1 and TRBJ2-7): KAGVTQTPRYLIKTRGQQVTLSCSPISGHRSVSWYQQTPGQGLQFLFEYFSETQRNKGNFPGRFSGRQFSNSRSEMNVSTLELGDSALYLCASSLVSATSNYEQYFGPGTRLTVT.

This clone occurred once. The CDR3 coding sequence is TGTGCCAGCAGCTTTACAGGGGCAGAGAATCAGCCCCAGCATTTT. Amino acid sequence: CASSFTGAENQPQHF. The chain employs TRBV5-4 and TRBJ1-5; 7 bases fit TRBD1. Germline V gives CDR1 SGHNT, CDR2 YYREEE (reference sequence). With 2 bases clipped from V and 4 bases from J, the junction kept 6 bases outside the gene matches. The CDR3 has 15 residues.

This chain links TRBV5-4 with TRBJ2-3, with D maybe TRBD2 (6 bases). This CDR3 region has 15 residues. The germline V gene encodes CDR1 SGHNT and CDR2 YYREEE (reference sequence). V lost 4 bases, J lost 1 base, and 13 bases lay in between. The CDR3: CASSGGTGGTDTQYF. As DNA, the CDR3 is TGTGCCAGCAGCGGGGGGACGGGGGGCACAGATACGCAGTATTTT.

This sequence joins TRBV15 and TRBJ2-3, with D tentatively TRBD2 (6 bases). This CDR3 region has 17 residues. From germline, CDR1 is LNHNV and CDR2 YYDKDF (reference sequence). V was shortened by 1 base and J by 2 bases, with 16 bases between the two germline ends. This CDR3 reads CATSRGGLAGNTDTQYF. The CDR3, as DNA: TGTGCCACCAGCAGAGGGGGTTTGGCGGGAAACACAGATACGCAGTATTTT.

Comments on this clone: At one end the junction does not follow the germline gene, possibly because of a read error. The chain is built from TRBV6-1 and TRBJ2-7, with 8 bases lining up with TRBD1. The germline V gene encodes CDR1 MNHNS and CDR2 SASEGT. This CDR3 is 15 amino acids long. The CDR3 DNA reads TGTGCCAGCAGTGAAGTGGTTTCTTCCCGGGACAGGACTGTCTTC. This sequence encodes CASSEVVSSRDRTVF.

The chain has TRBV9 and TRBJ2-3; 8 nucleotides match TRBD1. Germline V lookup: CDR1 SGDLS, CDR2 YYNGEE. This CDR3 is 15 amino acids long. V lost 3 bases to trimming and J lost 2 bases; unmatched junction nucleotides: 5. The CDR3 sequence is CASSALDRATDTQYF. CDR3 sequence (DNA): TGTGCCAGCAGCGCGCTGGACAGGGCCACAGATACGCAGTATTTT.

The chain links TRBV6-1 to TRBJ2-7, with 7 bases fitting TRBD1. In germline, CDR1 is MNHNS, CDR2 SASEGT. Trimming removed 10 bases from V and 1 base from J; junction bases left unmatched: 7. The CDR3 length is 13 residues. Written as DNA, the CDR3 is TGTGCCACCGCCGGGACAGTATCCTACGAGCAGTACTTC. The encoded protein is CATAGTVSYEQYF.

The genes are TRBV9 and TRBJ2-3; tentatively, D is TRBD2 (6 bases). The CDR3 totals 14 residues. Germline V gene lookup returns CDR1 SGDLS and CDR2 YYNGEE. Deletions cut 3 bases from V and 1 base from J, with 9 bases between. The CDR3 protein is CASSGGDGTDTQYF. The CDR3 region has the DNA TGTGCCAGCAGCGGGGGGGACGGCACAGATACGCAGTATTTT.

V and J are TRBV4-1 and TRBJ1-2, with TRBD1 matching 8 bases. The length of the CDR3 is 14 residues. V gave up 2 bases and J gave up 1 base; unmatched junction bases: 0. Germline V gene lookup returns CDR1 MGHRA and CDR2 YSYEKL. The CDR3 bases are TGCGCCAGCAGCCAAACAGGGGGTAACTATGGCTACACCTTC. Translation: CASSQTGGNYGYTF.

This chain connects TRBV18 to TRBJ2-2, with 12 bases matching TRBD2. There are 18 residues in the CDR3. Trimming at V came to 5 bases and at J to 0 bases, leaving 7 bases not matched to a gene. CDR1 and CDR2 (germline): KGHSH, LQKENI. The CDR3 DNA is TGTGCCAGCTCATCCCTACTAGCGGGAGGCCCGAACACCGGGGAGCTGTTTTTT. This translates into CASSSLLAGGPNTGELFF.

This clone was seen only once. This sequence joins TRBV2 and TRBJ1-5; 7 bases line up with TRBD1. V lost 4 bases to trimming and J lost 0 bases; unmatched junction nucleotides: 3. In germline, CDR1 is SNHLY, CDR2 FYNNEI. The CDR3 is 15 amino acids. DNA of the CDR3: TGTGCCAGCAGTGGCGGGACAGATAGCAATCAGCCCCAGCATTTT. Protein: CASSGGTDSNQPQHF.

The rearrangement links TRBV28 to TRBJ1-1; a possible D gene is TRBD1 (5 bases). V lost 5 bases and J 5 bases, leaving 15 bases between the germline ends. CDR1 is MDHEN and CDR2 is SYDVKM in the germline V gene. CDR3 size: 14 residues. The CDR3 reads CASSIYQGRTEAFF. The CDR3 DNA sequence: TGTGCCAGCAGTATATACCAGGGTCGGACTGAAGCTTTCTTT.

V is TRBV11-2 and J is TRBJ1-5; 11 positions match TRBD1. Germline CDR1 reads SGHAT; CDR2 reads FQNNGV. Losses at the gene ends were 6 bases for V and 7 bases for J; bases not matched to a gene: 8. The CDR3 runs 15 residues. In DNA, the CDR3 is TGTGCCAGCAGTTGGACAGGGGGCGAGGGACAGCCCCAGCATTTT. Translation gives CASSWTGGEGQPQHF.

The chain recombines TRBV6-4 with TRBJ2-3; D gene unclear. The V and J ends lost 3 bases and 4 bases respectively, with 8 bases between them. The CDR3 is made up of 13 amino acids. Germline loops: CDR1 MRHNA, CDR2 SNTAGT. This chain's CDR3 is CASSEAVADTQYF. CDR3 nucleotide sequence: TGTGCCAGCAGTGAGGCTGTGGCAGATACGCAGTATTTT.

The CDR3 region has the DNA TGTGCCAGCGGGGACAGGGGACCCTACAATGAGCAGTTCTTC. This sequence encodes CASGDRGPYNEQFF. The V gene is TRBV28, the J gene TRBJ2-1; 10 bases align to TRBD1. The CDR3 sequence is 14 residues long. The junction had 3 bases not matched to a gene; V was cut back by 8 bases and J by 2 bases. In germline, CDR1 is MDHEN, CDR2 SYDVKM.

The V and J genes are TRBV19 and TRBJ2-1; tentatively, D is TRBD2 (8 bases). CDR1 is LNHDA and CDR2 is SQIVND in the germline V gene (reference sequence). V lost 6 bases and J lost 9, with 24 bases in between. The CDR3 runs 16 residues. As DNA, the CDR3 is TGTGCCAGTAGCACCGGGAGGGCAAACAGGGGCACTGAGCAGTTCTTC. Protein sequence: CASSTGRANRGTEQFF.

The V and J genes are TRBV4-2 and TRBJ2-7; 10 positions agree with TRBD2. CDR1 LGHNA and CDR2 YNFKEQ come from the germline V gene. CDR3 length equals 15 residues. V was clipped by 4 bases and J by 9 bases; unmatched bases: 12. The CDR3 region has the DNA TGTGCCAGCAGCCCAAGCGGGCTAGCGGGAGTCGGGCAGTACTTC. Translating it yields CASSPSGLAGVGQYF.

This chain joins TRBV18 and TRBJ1-1; TRBD1 matches at 8 bases. CDR1 is KGHSH and CDR2 is LQKENI in the germline V gene. V dropped 3 bases and J dropped 0; count of bases not matched to a gene: 3. This CDR3 spans 15 amino acids. CDR3 loop: CASSPTTGVNTEAFF. The CDR3 DNA is TGTGCCAGCTCACCCACGACAGGGGTGAACACTGAAGCTTTCTTT.

The V gene is TRBV19, the J gene TRBJ1-2; 8 bases map to TRBD1. Germline V gene sequence: CDR1 LNHDA, CDR2 SQIVND (reference sequence). CDR3 size: 14 residues. The V segment lost 8 bases and the J segment 5 bases; nucleotides outside the gene matches: 10. This chain's CDR3 is CASGPQGGAYGYTF. Written as DNA, the CDR3 is TGTGCCAGTGGACCACAGGGGGGGGCGTATGGCTACACCTTC.

The V and J genes are TRBV6-5 and TRBJ2-2; no definite D call. There are 14 residues in the CDR3. V lost 8 bases, J lost 5 bases, and 15 bases lay in between. In germline, CDR1 is MNHEY, CDR2 SVGAGI. For the CDR3, the DNA is TGTGCCAGCCGTGGAGCCGCGCGGACCGGGGAGCTGTTTTTT. The encoded protein is CASRGAARTGELFF.

This sequence joins TRBV15 and TRBJ1-4, with 8 bases lining up with TRBD1. The germline V gene encodes CDR1 LNHNV and CDR2 YYDKDF (reference sequence). The CDR3 has 18 amino acids. J lost 7 bases, V lost 4 bases, and 17 bases had no gene match. The CDR3 DNA reads as TGTGCCACCAGCAAATCCGGGACAGGCTACTTGGGGGGTGAAAAACTGTTTTTT. Its protein product is CATSKSGTGYLGGEKLFF.

V usage is TRBV30 and J usage is TRBJ2-7; D ambiguous. This CDR3 has 12 amino acids. Germline V lookup: CDR1 GTSNPN, CDR2 SVGIG (reference sequence). V shed 4 bases and J shed 3 bases, with 10 bases lying between them. The CDR3, as DNA: TGTGCCTGGAAGACTGGCTACTACGAGCAGTACTTC. Its protein is CAWKTGYYEQYF.

The chain is built from TRBV9 and TRBJ2-7; perhaps TRBD1 as D (6 bases). V was shortened by 4 bases and J by 3 bases, with 17 bases between the two germline ends. The CDR3 is made up of 15 amino acids. CDR1 is SGDLS and CDR2 is YYNGEE in the germline V gene. For the CDR3, the DNA is TGTGCCAGCAGCCCCCGTGTGAGCAGGGGCTACGAGCAGTACTTC. Residues: CASSPRVSRGYEQYF.

J is TRBJ2-1 and V is TRBV9, with 7 bases aligning to TRBD2. The CDR3 is 20 amino acids. V shed 2 bases and J 6 bases; nucleotides not matched to a gene: 23. Germline CDR1 and CDR2: SGDLS and YYNGEE. CDR3 in DNA: TGTGCCAGCAGCGTGTTTAGTAGGGGAGTGTGGACTAGGCTCCGCAATGAGCAGTTCTTC. It codes for CASSVFSRGVWTRLRNEQFF.